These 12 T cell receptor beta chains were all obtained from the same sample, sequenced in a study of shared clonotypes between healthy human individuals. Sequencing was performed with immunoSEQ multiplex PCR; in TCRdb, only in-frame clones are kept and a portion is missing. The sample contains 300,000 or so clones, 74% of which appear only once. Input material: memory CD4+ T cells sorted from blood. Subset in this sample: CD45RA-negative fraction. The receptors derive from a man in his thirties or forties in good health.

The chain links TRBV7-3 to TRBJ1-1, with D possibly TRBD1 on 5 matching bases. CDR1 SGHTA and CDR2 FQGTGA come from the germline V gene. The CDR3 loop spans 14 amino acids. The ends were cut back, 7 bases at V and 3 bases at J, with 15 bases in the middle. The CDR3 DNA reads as TGTGCCAGCAAACAGGAGGGCCGGGACACTGAAGCTTTCTTT. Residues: CASKQEGRDTEAFF.

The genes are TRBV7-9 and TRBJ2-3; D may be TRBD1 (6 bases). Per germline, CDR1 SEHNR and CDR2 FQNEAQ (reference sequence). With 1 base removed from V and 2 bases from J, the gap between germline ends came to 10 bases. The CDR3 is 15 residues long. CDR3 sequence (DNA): TGTGCCAGCAGCTTAGGGGGGCCTGCCACAGATACGCAGTATTTT. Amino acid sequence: CASSLGGPATDTQYF.

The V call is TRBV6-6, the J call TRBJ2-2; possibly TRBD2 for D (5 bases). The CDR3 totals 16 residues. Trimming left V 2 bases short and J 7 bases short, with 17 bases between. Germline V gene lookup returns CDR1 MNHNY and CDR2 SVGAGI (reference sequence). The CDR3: CASSYGDGRRSGELFF. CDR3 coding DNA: TGTGCCAGCAGTTACGGTGACGGCAGGAGGAGCGGGGAGCTGTTTTTT.

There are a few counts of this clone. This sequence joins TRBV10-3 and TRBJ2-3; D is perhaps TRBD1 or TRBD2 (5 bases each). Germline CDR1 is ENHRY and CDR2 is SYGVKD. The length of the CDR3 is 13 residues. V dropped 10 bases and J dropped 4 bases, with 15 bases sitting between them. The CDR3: CANCRDPADTQYF. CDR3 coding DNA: TGTGCCAACTGCCGGGACCCGGCAGATACGCAGTATTTT.

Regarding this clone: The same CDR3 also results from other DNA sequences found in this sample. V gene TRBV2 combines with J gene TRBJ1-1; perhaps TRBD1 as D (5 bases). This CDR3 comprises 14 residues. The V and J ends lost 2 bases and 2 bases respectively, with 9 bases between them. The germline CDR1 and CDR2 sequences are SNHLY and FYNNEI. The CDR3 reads CASSEHGGNTEAFF. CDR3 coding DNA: TGTGCCAGCAGTGAACACGGGGGAAACACTGAAGCTTTCTTT.

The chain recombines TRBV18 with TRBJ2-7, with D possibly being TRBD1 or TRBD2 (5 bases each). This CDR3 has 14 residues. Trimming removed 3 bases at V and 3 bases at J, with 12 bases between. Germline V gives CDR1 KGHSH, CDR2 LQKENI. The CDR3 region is CASSPNGGGYEQYF. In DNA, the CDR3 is TGTGCCAGCTCACCGAATGGTGGGGGCTACGAGCAGTACTTC.

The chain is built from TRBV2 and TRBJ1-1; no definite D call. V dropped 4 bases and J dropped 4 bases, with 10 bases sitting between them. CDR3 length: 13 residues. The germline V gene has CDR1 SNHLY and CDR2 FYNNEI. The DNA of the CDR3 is TGTGCCAGCAGTGTGGGGTGGGGCACTGAAGCTTTCTTT. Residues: CASSVGWGTEAFF.

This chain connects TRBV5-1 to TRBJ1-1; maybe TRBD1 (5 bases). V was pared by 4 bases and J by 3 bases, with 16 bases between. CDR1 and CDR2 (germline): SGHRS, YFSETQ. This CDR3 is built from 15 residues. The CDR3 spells CASSPFDSADTEAFF. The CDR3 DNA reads TGCGCCAGCAGCCCATTCGACAGTGCGGACACTGAAGCTTTCTTT.

The CDR3 DNA follows: TGCGCCAGCAGTTATCTAGGGAGAGCTCTGAACACTGAAGCTTTCTTT. Protein sequence: CASSYLGRALNTEAFF. V is TRBV5-1 and J is TRBJ1-1; D gene unclear. This CDR3 has 16 amino acids. The germline gives CDR1 SGHRS, CDR2 YFSETQ. Trimming cost V 5 bases and J 0 bases, with 17 bases left between them. Together with reference TRBV5-1 and TRBJ1-1, the CDR3 gives the full variable domain: KAGVTQTPRYLIKTRGQQVTLSCSPISGHRSVSWYQQTPGQGLQFLFEYFSETQRNKGNFPGRFSGRQFSNSRSEMNVSTLELGDSALYLCASSYLGRALNTEAFFGQGTRLTVV.

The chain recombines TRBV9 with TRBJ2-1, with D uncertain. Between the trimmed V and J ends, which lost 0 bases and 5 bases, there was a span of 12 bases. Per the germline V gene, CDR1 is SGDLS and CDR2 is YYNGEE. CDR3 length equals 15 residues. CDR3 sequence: CASSVGGQPHNEQFF. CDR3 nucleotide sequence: TGTGCCAGCAGCGTAGGAGGTCAGCCTCACAATGAGCAGTTCTTC.

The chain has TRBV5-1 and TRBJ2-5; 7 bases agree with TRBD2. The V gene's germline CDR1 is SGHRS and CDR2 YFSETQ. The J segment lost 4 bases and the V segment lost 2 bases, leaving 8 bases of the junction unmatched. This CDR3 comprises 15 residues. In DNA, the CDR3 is TGCGCCAGCAGCTTTGGTGCGGGAGAGCGAGAGACCCAGTACTTC. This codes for CASSFGAGERETQYF. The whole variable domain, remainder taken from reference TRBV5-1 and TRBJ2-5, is KAGVTQTPRYLIKTRGQQVTLSCSPISGHRSVSWYQQTPGQGLQFLFEYFSETQRNKGNFPGRFSGRQFSNSRSEMNVSTLELGDSALYLCASSFGAGERETQYFGPGTRLLVL.

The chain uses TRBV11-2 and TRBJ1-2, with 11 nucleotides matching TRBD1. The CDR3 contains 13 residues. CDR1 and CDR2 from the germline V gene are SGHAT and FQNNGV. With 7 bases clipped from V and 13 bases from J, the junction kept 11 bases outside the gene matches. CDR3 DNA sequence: TGTGCCAGCAACAGGGACAGGGGGTATGGTAGCACCTTC. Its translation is CASNRDRGYGSTF.